Sequencing of this T cell receptor (beta chain) was carried out in a study of naive and memory T cell subsets. The length of the CDR3 is 15 residues. In germline, CDR1 is SGHNT, CDR2 YYREEE (reference sequence). V gave up 0 bases and J gave up 2 bases; unmatched junction bases: 3. An equimolar mix of two oligonucleotides served as the beta constant-region primer for TRBC1 and TRBC2. Nested alpha and beta constant-region primers with the SP2 primer drove four PCR rounds on ligated cDNA. TCRdb reprocessed the UMI-ligation and nested PCR reads via MiXCR and lists one record per CDR3 protein. This sample carries around 18,000 distinct CDR3 sequences, 8.5% to 9.5% of them seen once, and the ten largest clones take around 23%. This clonotype has more than one count but fewer than ten.

This chain uses TRBV5-4 with TRBJ2-7; 9 bases agree with TRBD2. The TCR was taken from a human donor in good health. What was sequenced was central memory CD8+ T cells from blood. The CDR3 nucleotides are TGTGCCAGCAGCTTGGAAGGCGGGGGGGCCTACGAGCAGTACTTC. This sequence encodes CASSLEGGGAYEQYF.